A single sample gave rise to the 29 T cell receptor beta chains below, sequenced in a study of T-cell memory formation after mild COVID-19. TCRdb independently ran MiXCR on the 5' RACE reads; one entry per CDR3 protein. Here the sample spans roughly 130,000 distinct CDR3 sequences, approximately 6.3% being singletons. Material for sequencing was PBMCs or a T cell subset sorted from them (not recorded which). These receptors were taken from an adult woman who had mild COVID-19 (a few samples of this study predate the infection). Cell type and time point are not known.

This clonotype was detected only a few times. J is TRBJ1-6 and V is TRBV27, with 7 bases matching TRBD1. The CDR3 extends over 15 amino acids. Germline lookup yields CDR1 MNHEY and CDR2 SMNVEV (reference sequence). The V and J ends lost 4 bases and 7 bases, in that order; junction bases with no gene match: 7. CDR3 nucleotide sequence: TGTGCCAGCAGTTGGTCCGACAGGGTGAATTCACCCCTCCACTTT. Its protein product is CASSWSDRVNSPLHF.

This clonotype was seen many times. The V and J genes are TRBV29-1 and TRBJ1-2, with D perhaps matching TRBD1 (6 bases). Germline V gene lookup returns CDR1 SQVTM and CDR2 ANQGSEA. V was trimmed by 4 bases and J by 0 bases, leaving 12 bases between them. This CDR3 spans 14 amino acids. The CDR3 protein is CSVVPGGTNYGYTF. The CDR3 DNA reads as TGCAGCGTTGTTCCGGGGGGCACTAACTATGGCTACACCTTC.

The sample holds a few counts of this clonotype. The V gene is TRBV5-1, the J gene TRBJ2-1; D is perhaps TRBD2 (6 bases). Germline lookup yields CDR1 SGHRS and CDR2 YFSETQ. The V and J ends lost 7 bases and 8 bases respectively, with 22 bases between them. The CDR3 is 15 amino acids. As DNA, the CDR3 is TGCGCCAGCGGCCCCACTGGGCTCGCGGGACATGAGCAGTTCTTC. It yields the protein CASGPTGLAGHEQFF.

This chain connects TRBV24-1 to TRBJ2-2; no clear D gene. This CDR3 is 12 amino acids long. V was trimmed by 10 bases and J by 5 bases, leaving 10 bases between them. Per the germline V gene, CDR1 is KGHDR and CDR2 is SFDVKD. Here the CDR3 DNA reads TGTGCCACGGGGTCGGGTACCGGGGAGCTGTTTTTT. This gives the protein CATGSGTGELFF.

This clonotype was seen at least ten times. This chain uses TRBV5-1 with TRBJ1-2, with D hard to call. The ends were cut back, 4 bases at V and 4 bases at J, with 8 bases in the middle. The CDR3 length is 12 residues. Germline CDR1 SGHRS, CDR2 YFSETQ. The CDR3 sequence: CASSPAGYGYTF. In DNA form, the CDR3 reads TGCGCCAGCAGCCCGGCGGGCTATGGCTACACCTTC.

This clonotype was seen only a few times. This rearrangement joins TRBV5-6 to TRBJ2-1, with 8 bases aligning to TRBD1. The CDR3 sequence is 14 residues long. Germline V gene data show CDR1 as SGHDT and CDR2 as YYEEEE. The J segment lost 5 bases and the V segment lost 4 bases, leaving 5 bases of the junction unmatched. This CDR3 reads CASSIPRGHNEQFF. Written as DNA, the CDR3 is TGTGCCAGCAGCATACCCAGGGGGCACAATGAGCAGTTCTTC.

This clonotype was counted many times. The chain carries TRBV5-1 and TRBJ2-7; no reliable D call. The CDR3 has 17 residues. Trimming stripped 0 bases from V and 2 bases from J, with 18 bases between. Germline CDR1 SGHRS, CDR2 YFSETQ. This CDR3 reads CASSLALNPTTAYEQYF. The CDR3 nucleotides read TGCGCCAGCAGCTTGGCCTTAAATCCCACCACCGCCTACGAGCAGTACTTC.

This clonotype has a handful of counts. The gene calls are TRBV12-3 or TRBV12-4 and TRBJ2-5; 7 nucleotides align to TRBD1. The CDR3 is 16 amino acids. The V segment lost 3 bases and the J segment 4 bases; nucleotides outside the gene matches: 11. This CDR3 reads CASSFRAGGRGETQYF. Written as DNA, the CDR3 is TGTGCCAGCAGTTTCAGGGCAGGGGGTAGGGGAGAGACCCAGTACTTC.

This clonotype was seen more than once but under ten times. The chain carries TRBV12-3 or TRBV12-4 and TRBJ2-1; TRBD1 agrees at 10 bases. Trimming removed 5 bases from V and 7 bases from J; junction bases left unmatched: 23. There are 20 residues in the CDR3. This chain's CDR3 is CASSTTGGVTFLSSGNEQFF. The CDR3 nucleotides are TGTGCCAGCAGTACGACAGGGGGCGTCACTTTTTTATCATCGGGTAATGAGCAGTTCTTC.

This clonotype was found a few times. The chain combines TRBV20-1 with TRBJ2-1; TRBD1 agrees at 7 bases. Germline CDR1 and CDR2: DFQATT and SNEGSKA (reference sequence). V gave up 0 bases and J gave up 7 bases; unmatched junction bases: 9. The CDR3 loop spans 15 amino acids. This CDR3 reads CSARDFRQGMNEQFF. The DNA for the CDR3 is TGCAGTGCTAGAGATTTTAGACAGGGTATGAATGAGCAGTTCTTC.

This clonotype has a handful of counts. The J gene is TRBJ2-7, the V gene TRBV6-2 or TRBV6-3; D may be TRBD2 (6 bases). CDR3 length: 14 residues. Trimming pared 2 bases from V and 2 bases from J, leaving 10 bases between. From germline, CDR1 is MNHEY and CDR2 SVGEGT. In DNA, the CDR3 is TGTGCCAGCAGTTACCTGCGGGGACCCTACGAGCAGTACTTC. Protein product: CASSYLRGPYEQYF.

This clonotype was seen repeatedly, ten times or more. The V gene is TRBV12-3 or TRBV12-4, the J gene TRBJ2-1, with TRBD2 as a possible D gene (6 bases). Between the trimmed V and J ends, which lost 7 bases and 9 bases, there was a span of 10 bases. The CDR3 is 11 residues long. This CDR3 is CASTPGGEQFF. Here the CDR3 DNA reads TGTGCCAGCACCCCCGGGGGTGAGCAGTTCTTC.

The CDR3 here is CASSQVVIGTYGYTF. CDR3 DNA: TGCGCCAGCAGCCAAGTCGTTATCGGAACCTATGGCTACACCTTC. This chain joins TRBV4-3 and TRBJ1-2; unclear D gene. This CDR3 is 15 amino acids long. The V gene lost 1 base and the J gene lost 4 bases, with 13 bases spanning the gap. Germline CDR1 LGHNA, CDR2 YSLEER.

This clonotype occurred a few times. The chain employs TRBV18 and TRBJ2-7, with 9 bases matching TRBD2. Germline assignment: CDR1 KGHSH and CDR2 LQKENI. V was pared by 3 bases and J by 6 bases, with 6 bases of the junction left unmatched. The CDR3 has 14 residues. CDR3 region: CASSPGSGSSEQYF. The CDR3 DNA reads as TGTGCCAGCTCACCGGGTAGCGGGAGTTCCGAGCAGTACTTC.

The table lists this clonotype with a few counts. The chain combines TRBV4-3 with TRBJ2-1, with D perhaps matching TRBD1 or TRBD2 (5 bases each). V lost 5 bases, J lost 9 bases, and 5 bases lay in between. CDR1 LGHNA and CDR2 YSLEER come from the germline V gene. The CDR3 contains 10 residues. In DNA form, the CDR3 reads TGCGCCAGCAGCGGGGGTGAGCAGTTCTTC. Residues: CASSGGEQFF.

The chain has TRBV7-9 and TRBJ2-7; no clear D gene. The CDR3 extends over 13 amino acids. V dropped 5 bases and J dropped 2 bases, with 10 bases sitting between them. Germline CDR1 and CDR2: SEHNR and FQNEAQ (reference sequence). The CDR3 region is CASSPMGPYEQYF. The CDR3 DNA sequence: TGTGCCAGCAGCCCGATGGGTCCCTACGAGCAGTACTTC.

There are a few counts of this clonotype. The chain combines TRBV5-1 with TRBJ2-3; no reliable D call. The CDR3 consists of 16 residues. The V gene's germline CDR1 is SGHRS and CDR2 YFSETQ. The V end was cut by 4 bases, the J end by 0 bases, with 15 bases between. The CDR3 loop reads CASSRNLERSTDTQYF. DNA for the CDR3: TGCGCCAGCAGCCGAAATCTTGAGCGAAGCACAGATACGCAGTATTTT.

This clonotype showed up many times. The chain uses TRBV3-1 and TRBJ2-5; 8 bases agree with TRBD2. The CDR3 is made up of 17 amino acids. CDR1 is LGHDT and CDR2 is YNNKEL in the germline V gene (reference sequence). The V and J ends lost 0 bases and 1 base, in that order; junction bases with no gene match: 7. DNA of the CDR3: TGTGCCAGCAGCCAAGATGCGACTAGCGCAAGCCAAGAGACCCAGTACTTC. Its translation is CASSQDATSASQETQYF.

In its sample, this clonotype was seen a few times. V and J are TRBV7-2 and TRBJ2-1; 11 nucleotides agree with TRBD1. Trimming at V came to 6 bases and at J to 10 bases, leaving 8 bases not matched to a gene. This CDR3 has 14 residues. The germline CDR1 and CDR2 sequences are SGHTA and FQGNSA. For the CDR3, the DNA is TGTGCCAGCAGGTTGGGACAGGGGGTTGGGGAGCAGTTCTTC. This sequence encodes CASRLGQGVGEQFF.

This clonotype was found a few times. This chain joins TRBV12-5 and TRBJ2-2; possibly TRBD2 for D (5 bases). CDR1 and CDR2 from the germline V gene are LGHNT and FRNRAP. Deletions cut 4 bases from V and 4 bases from J, with 10 bases between. This CDR3 spans 14 amino acids. CDR3 sequence (DNA): TGTGCTAGTGGTTCGGGATCGGTCACCGGGGAGCTGTTTTTT. Protein product: CASGSGSVTGELFF.

The DNA of the CDR3 is TGTGCCAGCAGTTTGGACGCGGGGCTGGGGAATGAGCAGTTCTTC. As protein: CASSLDAGLGNEQFF. This chain joins TRBV12-3 or TRBV12-4 and TRBJ2-1; a weak D match, TRBD2 (6 bases). This CDR3 region has 15 residues. V was clipped by 3 bases and J by 7 bases, with 16 bases between them.

Many counts were recorded for this clonotype. This chain connects TRBV4-2 to TRBJ2-3, with TRBD2 matching 8 bases. CDR1 and CDR2 from the germline V gene are LGHNA and YNFKEQ. Trimming removed 5 bases from V and 14 bases from J; junction bases left unmatched: 9. This CDR3 contains 12 residues. CDR3 coding DNA: TGTGCCAGCAGCACACCGGGGGGGGCTCGGTATTTT. Its translation: CASSTPGGARYF.

This clonotype was seen ten or more times. The CDR3 nucleotides read TGCGCCAGCAGCTCCTGGAGAACAAGCTCCTACAATGAGCAGTTCTTC. It encodes CASSSWRTSSYNEQFF. This chain links TRBV5-1 with TRBJ2-1; the D is unclear. Per germline, CDR1 SGHRS and CDR2 YFSETQ. The ends were cut back, 3 bases at V and 0 bases at J, with 13 bases in the middle. CDR3 length: 16 residues. The full variable domain, its missing parts supplied by reference TRBV5-1 and TRBJ2-1, is KAGVTQTPRYLIKTRGQQVTLSCSPISGHRSVSWYQQTPGQGLQFLFEYFSETQRNKGNFPGRFSGRQFSNSRSEMNVSTLELGDSALYLCASSSWRTSSYNEQFFGPGTRLTVL.

This clonotype came up a few times. The J gene is TRBJ2-5, the V gene TRBV7-2; 7 bases match TRBD1. The CDR3 covers 14 residues. Germline assignment: CDR1 SGHTA and CDR2 FQGNSA. With 4 bases clipped from V and 2 bases from J, the junction kept 4 bases outside the gene matches. CDR3 region: CASSSQGVQETQYF. The CDR3 DNA follows: TGTGCCAGCAGCTCGCAGGGGGTTCAAGAGACCCAGTACTTC. Together with reference TRBV7-2 and TRBJ2-5, the CDR3 gives the full variable domain: GAGVSQSPSNKVTEKGKDVELRCDPISGHTALYWYRQSLGQGLEFLIYFQGNSAPDKSGLPSDRFSAERTGGSVSTLTIQRTQQEDSAVYLCASSSQGVQETQYFGPGTRLLVL.

The chain is built from TRBV18 and TRBJ1-2, with 7 positions matching TRBD1. V gave up 2 bases and J gave up 3 bases; unmatched junction bases: 9. The CDR3 is 16 amino acids. CDR1 and CDR2 from the germline V gene are KGHSH and LQKENI. CDR3 sequence: CASSPTTGATHYGYTF. The DNA of the CDR3 is TGTGCCAGCTCACCAACTACAGGGGCTACTCACTATGGCTACACCTTC.

This chain uses TRBV7-8 with TRBJ2-2, with a weak D call TRBD2 (5 bases). The CDR3 has 15 amino acids. The V gene's germline CDR1 is SGHVS and CDR2 FQNEAQ. Trimming pared 6 bases from V and 4 bases from J, leaving 15 bases between. This chain's CDR3 is CASSSVEGSTGELFF. The CDR3 nucleotides read TGTGCCAGCAGTTCAGTGGAAGGGAGCACCGGGGAGCTGTTTTTT.

This clonotype was picked up a small number of times. The chain uses TRBV20-1 and TRBJ2-1, with D uncertain. The V end was cut by 1 base, the J end by 8 bases, with 12 bases between. CDR1 and CDR2 from the germline V gene are DFQATT and SNEGSKA (reference sequence). This CDR3 has 13 residues. CDR3 sequence (DNA): TGCAGTGCTAGAGTTTTCGAGCTCCATGAGCAGTTCTTC. Encoded protein: CSARVFELHEQFF.

This clonotype appeared a few times. The chain has TRBV29-1 and TRBJ1-5; a possible D gene is TRBD1 (6 bases). CDR1 is SQVTM and CDR2 is ANQGSEA in the germline V gene. The CDR3 length is 13 residues. Between the trimmed V and J ends, which lost 7 bases and 4 bases, there was a span of 14 bases. For the CDR3, the DNA is TGCAGCGCACTGACAGGACGAAATCAGCCCCAGCATTTT. Translating gives CSALTGRNQPQHF.

This clonotype has ten or more counts. This chain connects TRBV5-1 to TRBJ1-6; 8 bases agree with TRBD1. The J segment lost 10 bases and the V segment lost 0 bases, leaving 6 bases of the junction unmatched. This CDR3 comprises 15 residues. Germline loops: CDR1 SGHRS, CDR2 YFSETQ. CDR3 coding DNA: TGCGCCAGCAGCTTGGCCGGACAGGGAGGGTCACCCCTCCACTTT. As protein: CASSLAGQGGSPLHF.